This T cell receptor beta chain was retrieved from a study of identifying expanded T cells in peripheral blood. Findings of the study overall: Approximately two-week clone count variance significantly increased as total template count grew. Differentially abundant clones: around 1.1 between replicates, around 17 at roughly 13 days, around 19 at four.

Comments on this clone: What it recognizes is unknown.

Healthy donors had no documented immune events, such as infections, while sampled. Only in-frame clones appear in the TCRdb table, and some are missing; sequencing was by immunoSEQ multiplex PCR. The top ten hold about 3.9% of the sample, which has just over 90,000 clones, 85% to 90% seen once. In germline, CDR1 is SGHTA, CDR2 FQGNSA. CDR3 length: 17 residues. The V and J ends lost 2 bases and 4 bases respectively, with 20 bases between them. Source material: blood. The chain combines TRBV7-2 with TRBJ1-2; D might be TRBD1 (5 bases). The origin of this receptor is a person aged 18-70 years in good health. The CDR3 reads CASSLWSGPVIGYGYTF. The CDR3 region has the DNA TGTGCCAGCAGCTTATGGTCGGGGCCAGTGATAGGCTATGGCTACACCTTC.